This T cell receptor beta chain was sequenced for a study of OX40 agonist ivuxolimab in advanced cancers. General study results and limits: Still undetermined is the antigen specificity of the expanded peripheral T cells.

On this clone: Its target is unknown.

Here immunoSEQ multiplex PCR was the method, and the copy in TCRdb shows in-frame clones only, minus some. The sample has fewer than 60,000 clones; about 85% are singletons. There are 15 residues in the CDR3. With 3 bases removed from V and 0 bases from J, the gap between germline ends came to 6 bases. Looked up from germline, CDR1 is ENHRY and CDR2 is SYGVKD. The chain recombines TRBV10-3 with TRBJ2-6; unclear D gene. The sequence was obtained from an adult with an advanced solid tumor such as melanoma, head and neck, liver or kidney cancer. Source: CD4+ or CD8+ T cells sorted from blood, taken in a trial of the OX40 agonist ivuxolimab. The CDR3 region has the DNA TGTGCCATCAGTGACCCGGACTCTGGGGCCAACGTCCTGACTTTC. Its translation: CAISDPDSGANVLTF.